The clone carrying this T cell receptor (beta chain) has only a few counts. Its antigen is still unknown. Other DNA sequences in the sample encode the same CDR3. Primers for the PCR totalled 60 Vbeta and 13 Jbeta. Generated by immunoSEQ multiplex PCR, the TCRdb table keeps only in-frame clones and is missing some. The profile shows some 60,000 clones, less than 90% of them singletons. This sample is part of a study of cytomegalovirus exposure and HLA in healthy donors. The germline CDR1 and CDR2 sequences are SGDLS and YYNGEE. Trimming shortened V by 5 bases and J by 0 bases, and 12 bases separated the two germline ends. The CDR3 is 15 residues long. Overall study results and limits: A previous analysis found most TCR beta V segments productive roughly 87% or roughly 30% of the time.

This clonotype originated in a female donor in good health and CMV-seronegative. The chain is built from TRBV9 and TRBJ1-3; perhaps TRBD1 as D (6 bases). Sequenced: PBMCs. The CDR3 nucleotides read TGTGCCAGCAGTGATACAGGGTACTCTGGAAACACCATATATTTT. Protein sequence: CASSDTGYSGNTIYF.